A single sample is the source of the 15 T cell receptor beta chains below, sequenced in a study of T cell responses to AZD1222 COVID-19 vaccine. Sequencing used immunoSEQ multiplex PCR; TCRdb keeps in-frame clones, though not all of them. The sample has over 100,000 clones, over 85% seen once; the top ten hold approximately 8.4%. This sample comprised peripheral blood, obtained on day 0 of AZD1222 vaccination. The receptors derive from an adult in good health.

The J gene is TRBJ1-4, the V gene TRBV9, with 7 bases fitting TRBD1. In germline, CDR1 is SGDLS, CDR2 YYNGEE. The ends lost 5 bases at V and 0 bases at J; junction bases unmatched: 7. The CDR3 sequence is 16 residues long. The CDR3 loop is CASSREGAATNEKLFF. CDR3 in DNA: TGTGCCAGCAGTCGAGAGGGGGCAGCAACTAATGAAAAACTGTTTTTT.

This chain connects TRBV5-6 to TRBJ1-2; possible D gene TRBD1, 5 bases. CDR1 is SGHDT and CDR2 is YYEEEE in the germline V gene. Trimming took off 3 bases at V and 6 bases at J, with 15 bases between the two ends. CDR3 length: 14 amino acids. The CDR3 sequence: CASSSLGWGDGYTF. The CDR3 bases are TGTGCCAGCAGCTCGCTAGGTTGGGGCGATGGCTACACCTTC.

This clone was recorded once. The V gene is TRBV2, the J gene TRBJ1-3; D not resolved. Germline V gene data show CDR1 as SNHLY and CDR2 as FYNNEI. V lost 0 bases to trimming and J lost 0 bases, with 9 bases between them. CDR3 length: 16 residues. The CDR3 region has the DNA TGTGCCAGCAGTGAAGCCCAGGAGGGCTCTGGAAACACCATATATTTT. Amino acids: CASSEAQEGSGNTIYF.

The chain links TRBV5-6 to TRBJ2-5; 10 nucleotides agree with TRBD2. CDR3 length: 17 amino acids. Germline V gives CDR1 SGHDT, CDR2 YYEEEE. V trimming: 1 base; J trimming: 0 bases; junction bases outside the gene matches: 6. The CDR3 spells CASSLLAGGTYQETQYF. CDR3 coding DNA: TGTGCCAGCAGCTTGTTAGCGGGGGGCACGTACCAAGAGACCCAGTACTTC. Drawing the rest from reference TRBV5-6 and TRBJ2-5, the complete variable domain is DAGVTQSPTHLIKTRGQQVTLRCSPKSGHDTVSWYQQALGQGPQFIFQYYEEEERQRGNFPDRFSGHQFPNYSSELNVNALLLGDSALYLCASSLLAGGTYQETQYFGPGTRLLVL.

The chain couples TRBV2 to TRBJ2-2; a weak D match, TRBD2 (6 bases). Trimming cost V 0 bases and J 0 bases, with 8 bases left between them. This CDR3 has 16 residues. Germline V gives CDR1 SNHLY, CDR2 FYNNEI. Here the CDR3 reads CASSEAGGPNTGELFF. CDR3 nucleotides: TGTGCCAGCAGTGAAGCGGGGGGTCCGAACACCGGGGAGCTGTTTTTT.

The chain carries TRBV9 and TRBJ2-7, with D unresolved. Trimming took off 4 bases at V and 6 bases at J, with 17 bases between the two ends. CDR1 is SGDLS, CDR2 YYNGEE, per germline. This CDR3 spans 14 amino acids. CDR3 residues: CASSKALALGEQYF. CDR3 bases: TGTGCCAGCAGCAAGGCGTTGGCCTTGGGCGAGCAGTACTTC.

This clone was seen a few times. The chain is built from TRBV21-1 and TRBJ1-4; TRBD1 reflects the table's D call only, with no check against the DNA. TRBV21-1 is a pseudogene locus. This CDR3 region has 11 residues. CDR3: CASGANEKLFF. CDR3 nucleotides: TGTGCCAGCGGGGCGAATGAAAAACTGTTTTTT.

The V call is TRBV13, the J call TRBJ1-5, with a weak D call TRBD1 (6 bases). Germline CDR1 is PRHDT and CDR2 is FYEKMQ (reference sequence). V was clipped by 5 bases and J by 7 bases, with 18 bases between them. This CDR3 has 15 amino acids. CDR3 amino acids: CASSRRQASGQPQHF. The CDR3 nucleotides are TGTGCCAGCAGCAGGAGACAGGCTTCCGGGCAGCCCCAGCATTTT.

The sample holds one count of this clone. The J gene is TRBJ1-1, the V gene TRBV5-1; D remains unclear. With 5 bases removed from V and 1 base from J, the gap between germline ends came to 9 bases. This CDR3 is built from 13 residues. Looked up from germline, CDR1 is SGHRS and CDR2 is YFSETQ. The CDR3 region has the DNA TGCGCCAGCAGAACACAACCGAACACTGAAGCTTTCTTT. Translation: CASRTQPNTEAFF.

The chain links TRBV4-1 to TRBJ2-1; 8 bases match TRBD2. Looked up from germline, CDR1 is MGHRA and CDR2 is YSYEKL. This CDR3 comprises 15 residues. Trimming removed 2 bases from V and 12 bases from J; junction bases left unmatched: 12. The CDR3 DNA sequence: TGCGCCAGCAGCCAAATTGGGCGAAAGCGGGAGAGGCAGTTCTTC. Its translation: CASSQIGRKRERQFF.

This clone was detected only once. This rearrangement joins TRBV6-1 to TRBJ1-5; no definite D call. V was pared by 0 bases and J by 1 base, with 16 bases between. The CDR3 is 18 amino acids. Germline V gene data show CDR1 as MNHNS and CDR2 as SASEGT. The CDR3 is CASSEALESLWSNQPQHF. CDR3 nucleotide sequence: TGTGCCAGCAGTGAAGCGCTCGAGTCCTTGTGGAGCAATCAGCCCCAGCATTTT.

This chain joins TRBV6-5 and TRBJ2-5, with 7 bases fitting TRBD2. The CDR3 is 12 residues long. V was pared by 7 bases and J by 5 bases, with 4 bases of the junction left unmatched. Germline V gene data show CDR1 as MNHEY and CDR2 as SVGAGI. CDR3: CASTWGGETQYF. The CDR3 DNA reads TGTGCCAGCACCTGGGGGGGGGAGACCCAGTACTTC.

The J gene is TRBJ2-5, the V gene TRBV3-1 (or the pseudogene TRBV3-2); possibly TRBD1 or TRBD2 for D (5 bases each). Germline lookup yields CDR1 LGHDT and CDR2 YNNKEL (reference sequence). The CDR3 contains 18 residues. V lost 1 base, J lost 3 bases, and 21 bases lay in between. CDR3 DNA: TGTGCCAGCAGCCAAGTAACCCCGGGGCTTGTCGGGGAAGAGACCCAGTACTTC. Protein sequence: CASSQVTPGLVGEETQYF.

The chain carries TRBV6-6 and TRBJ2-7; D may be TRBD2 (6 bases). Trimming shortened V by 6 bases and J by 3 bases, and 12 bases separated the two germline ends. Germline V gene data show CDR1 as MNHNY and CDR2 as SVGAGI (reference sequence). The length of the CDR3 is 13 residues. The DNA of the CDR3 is TGTGCCAGCAGAGTAGGGACTCACTACGAGCAGTACTTC. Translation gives CASRVGTHYEQYF.

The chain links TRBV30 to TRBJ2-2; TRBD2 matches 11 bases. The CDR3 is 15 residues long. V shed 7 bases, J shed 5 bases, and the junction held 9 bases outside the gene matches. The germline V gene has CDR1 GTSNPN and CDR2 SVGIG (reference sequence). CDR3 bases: TGTGCCTCTTACTTAGCGGGGGGGTTTACCGGGGAGCTGTTTTTT. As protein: CASYLAGGFTGELFF.